The clone carrying this TCR beta chain has just a few counts. V was pared by 2 bases and J by 1 base, with 12 bases between. The CDR3 is made up of 15 amino acids. Germline V gene data show CDR1 as ENHRY and CDR2 as SYGVKD. Assay: immunoSEQ multiplex PCR; the TCRdb copy retains only in-frame clones and omits some. The sample shows roughly 88,000 clones, around 90% of them seen only once. These data originate in a study of blood T cell repertoires in COVID-19. Patients in Seattle were enrolled during active infection, then followed longitudinally. This TCR derives from a woman in her sixties or seventies with COVID-19, enrolled during active disease. V and J are TRBV10-3 and TRBJ2-7, with a tentative D call TRBD1 (6 bases). The source material was peripheral blood. The CDR3 region has the DNA TGTGCCATCAGTGAGCGGACAGCTAGTTCCTACGAGCAGTACTTC. Residues: CAISERTASSYEQYF.